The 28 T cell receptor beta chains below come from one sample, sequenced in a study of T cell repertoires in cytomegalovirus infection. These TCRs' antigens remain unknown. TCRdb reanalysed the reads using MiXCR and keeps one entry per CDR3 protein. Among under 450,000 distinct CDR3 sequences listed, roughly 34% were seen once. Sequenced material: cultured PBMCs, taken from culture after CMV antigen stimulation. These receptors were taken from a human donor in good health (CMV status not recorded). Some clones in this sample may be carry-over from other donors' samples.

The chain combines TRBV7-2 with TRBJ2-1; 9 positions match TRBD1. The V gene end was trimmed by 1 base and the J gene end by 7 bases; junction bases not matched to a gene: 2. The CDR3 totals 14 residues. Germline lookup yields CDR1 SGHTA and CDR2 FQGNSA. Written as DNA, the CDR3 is TGTGCCAGCAGCTTAGACAGGGGGCAGAATGAGCAGTTCTTC. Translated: CASSLDRGQNEQFF.

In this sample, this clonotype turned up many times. CDR3 sequence (DNA): TGTGCCAGCAGCTCCCAAGGCGGCGGGATGGGAGAGACCCAGTACTTC. It encodes CASSSQGGGMGETQYF. This chain joins TRBV7-2 and TRBJ2-5, with D maybe TRBD2 (6 bases). Germline V CDR1 and CDR2: SGHTA, FQGNSA. The CDR3 is 16 residues long. V shed 4 bases and J shed 4 bases, with 19 bases lying between them.

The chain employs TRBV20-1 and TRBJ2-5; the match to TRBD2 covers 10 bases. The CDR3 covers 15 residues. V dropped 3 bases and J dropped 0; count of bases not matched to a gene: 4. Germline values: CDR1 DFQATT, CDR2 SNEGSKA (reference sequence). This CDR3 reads CSASGLAVYQETQYF. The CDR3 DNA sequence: TGCAGTGCTAGCGGACTAGCGGTATACCAAGAGACCCAGTACTTC.

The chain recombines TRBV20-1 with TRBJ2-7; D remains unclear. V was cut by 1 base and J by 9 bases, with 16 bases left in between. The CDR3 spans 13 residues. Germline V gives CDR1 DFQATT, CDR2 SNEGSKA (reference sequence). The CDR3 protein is CSARAPGRLGQYF. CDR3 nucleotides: TGCAGTGCTAGAGCTCCCGGACGTCTTGGGCAGTACTTC.

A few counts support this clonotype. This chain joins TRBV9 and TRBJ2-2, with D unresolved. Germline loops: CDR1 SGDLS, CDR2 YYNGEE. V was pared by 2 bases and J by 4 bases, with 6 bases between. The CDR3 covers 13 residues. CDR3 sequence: CASSVYGTGELFF. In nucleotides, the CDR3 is TGTGCCAGCAGCGTTTACGGCACCGGGGAGCTGTTTTTT.

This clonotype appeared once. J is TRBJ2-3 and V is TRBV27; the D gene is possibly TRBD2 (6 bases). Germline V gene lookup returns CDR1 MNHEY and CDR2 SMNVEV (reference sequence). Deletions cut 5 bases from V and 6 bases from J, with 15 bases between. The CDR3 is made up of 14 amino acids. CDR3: CASSRGTPWDTQYF. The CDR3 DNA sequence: TGTGCCAGCAGTCGCGGGACCCCTTGGGATACGCAGTATTTT.

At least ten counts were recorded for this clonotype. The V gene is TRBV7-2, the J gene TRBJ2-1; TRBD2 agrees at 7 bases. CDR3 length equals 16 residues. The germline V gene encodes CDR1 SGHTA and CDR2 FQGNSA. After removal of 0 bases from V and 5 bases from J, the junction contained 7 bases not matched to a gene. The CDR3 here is CASSLAGGPSDNEQFF. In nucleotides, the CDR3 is TGTGCCAGCAGCTTAGCGGGAGGGCCATCGGACAATGAGCAGTTCTTC. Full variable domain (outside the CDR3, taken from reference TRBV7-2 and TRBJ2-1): GAGVSQSPSNKVTEKGKDVELRCDPISGHTALYWYRQSLGQGLEFLIYFQGNSAPDKSGLPSDRFSAERTGGSVSTLTIQRTQQEDSAVYLCASSLAGGPSDNEQFFGPGTRLTVL.

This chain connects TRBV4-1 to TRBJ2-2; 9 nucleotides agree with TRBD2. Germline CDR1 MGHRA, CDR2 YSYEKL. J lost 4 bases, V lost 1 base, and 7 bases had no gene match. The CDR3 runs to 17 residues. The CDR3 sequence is CASSQGSSGSITGELFF. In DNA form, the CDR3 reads TGCGCCAGCAGCCAAGGTAGTAGCGGGAGTATCACCGGGGAGCTGTTTTTT.

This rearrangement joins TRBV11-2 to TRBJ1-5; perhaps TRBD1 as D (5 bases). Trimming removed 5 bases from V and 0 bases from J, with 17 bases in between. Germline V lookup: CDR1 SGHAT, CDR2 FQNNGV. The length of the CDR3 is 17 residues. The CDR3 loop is CASSPSRVGGSNQPQHF. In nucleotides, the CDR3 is TGTGCCAGCAGCCCGTCCAGGGTTGGGGGTAGCAATCAGCCCCAGCATTTT.

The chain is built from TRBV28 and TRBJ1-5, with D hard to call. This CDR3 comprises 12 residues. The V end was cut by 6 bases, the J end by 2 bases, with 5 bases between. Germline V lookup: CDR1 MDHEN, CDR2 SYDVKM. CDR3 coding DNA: TGTGCCAGCAGATTCGGCAATCAGCCCCAGCATTTT. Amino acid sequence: CASRFGNQPQHF. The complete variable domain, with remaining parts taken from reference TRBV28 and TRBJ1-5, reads DVKVTQSSRYLVKRTGEKVFLECVQDMDHENMFWYRQDPGLGLRLIYFSYDVKMKEKGDIPEGYSVSREKKERFSLILESASTNQTSMYLCASRFGNQPQHFGDGTRLSIL.

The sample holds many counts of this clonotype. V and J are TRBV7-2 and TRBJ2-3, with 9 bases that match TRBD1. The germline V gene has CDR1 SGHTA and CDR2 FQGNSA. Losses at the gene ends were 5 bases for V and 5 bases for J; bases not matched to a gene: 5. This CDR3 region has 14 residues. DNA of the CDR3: TGTGCCAGCAGCCCAGACAGGGGGGGAGATACGCAGTATTTT. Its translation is CASSPDRGGDTQYF.

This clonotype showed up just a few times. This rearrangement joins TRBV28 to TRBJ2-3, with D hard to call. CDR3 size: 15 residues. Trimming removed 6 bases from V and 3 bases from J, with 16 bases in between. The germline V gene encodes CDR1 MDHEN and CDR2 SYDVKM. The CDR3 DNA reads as TGTGCCAGCAGAGCGTGGCAGGAAGGGACAGATACGCAGTATTTT. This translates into CASRAWQEGTDTQYF.

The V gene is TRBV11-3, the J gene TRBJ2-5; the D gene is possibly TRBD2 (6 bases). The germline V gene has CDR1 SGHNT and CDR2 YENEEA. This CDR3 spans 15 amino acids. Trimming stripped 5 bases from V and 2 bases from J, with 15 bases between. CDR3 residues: CASSNSGWRQETQYF. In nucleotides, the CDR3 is TGTGCCAGCAGCAATAGCGGCTGGAGACAAGAGACCCAGTACTTC.

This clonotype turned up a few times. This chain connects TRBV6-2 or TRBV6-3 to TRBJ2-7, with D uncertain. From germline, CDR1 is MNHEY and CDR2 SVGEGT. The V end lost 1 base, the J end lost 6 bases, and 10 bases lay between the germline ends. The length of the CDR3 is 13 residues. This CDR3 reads CASSYYTTGEQYF. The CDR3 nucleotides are TGTGCCAGCAGTTACTACACCACCGGCGAGCAGTACTTC.

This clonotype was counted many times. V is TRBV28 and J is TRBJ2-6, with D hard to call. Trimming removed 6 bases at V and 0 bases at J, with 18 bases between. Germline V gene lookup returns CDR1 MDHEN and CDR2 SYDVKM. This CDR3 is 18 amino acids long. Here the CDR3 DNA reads TGTGCCAGCAGGACGCCCCCAAGGGCTCCCTCTGGGGCCAACGTCCTGACTTTC. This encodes CASRTPPRAPSGANVLTF. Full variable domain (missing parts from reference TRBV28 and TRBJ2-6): DVKVTQSSRYLVKRTGEKVFLECVQDMDHENMFWYRQDPGLGLRLIYFSYDVKMKEKGDIPEGYSVSREKKERFSLILESASTNQTSMYLCASRTPPRAPSGANVLTFGAGSRLTVL.

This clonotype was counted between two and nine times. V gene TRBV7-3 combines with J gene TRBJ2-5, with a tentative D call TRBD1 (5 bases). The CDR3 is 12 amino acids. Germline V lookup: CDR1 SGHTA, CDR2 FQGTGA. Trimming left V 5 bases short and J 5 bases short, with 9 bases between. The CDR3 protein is CASSEDSETQYF. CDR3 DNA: TGTGCCAGCAGCGAAGACAGCGAGACCCAGTACTTC.

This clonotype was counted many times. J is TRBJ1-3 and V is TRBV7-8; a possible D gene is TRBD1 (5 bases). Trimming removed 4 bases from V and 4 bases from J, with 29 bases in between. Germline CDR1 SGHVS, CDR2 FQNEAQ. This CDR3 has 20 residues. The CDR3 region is CASSSIWGGVSNRGGNTIYF. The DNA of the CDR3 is TGTGCCAGCAGCTCTATCTGGGGAGGGGTTTCCAACAGAGGAGGAAACACCATATATTTT. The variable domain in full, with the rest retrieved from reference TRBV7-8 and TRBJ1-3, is GAGVSQSPRYKVAKRGQDVALRCDPISGHVSLFWYQQALGQGPEFLTYFQNEAQLDKSGLPSDRFFAERPEGSVSTLKIQRTQQEDSAVYLCASSSIWGGVSNRGGNTIYFGEGSWLTVV.

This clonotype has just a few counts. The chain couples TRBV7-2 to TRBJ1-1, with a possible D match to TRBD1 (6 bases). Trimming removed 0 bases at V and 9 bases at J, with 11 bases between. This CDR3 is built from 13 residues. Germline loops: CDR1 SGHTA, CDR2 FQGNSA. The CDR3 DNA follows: TGTGCCAGCAGCTTAGCCAGGGGTGCCAAAGCTTTCTTT. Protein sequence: CASSLARGAKAFF.

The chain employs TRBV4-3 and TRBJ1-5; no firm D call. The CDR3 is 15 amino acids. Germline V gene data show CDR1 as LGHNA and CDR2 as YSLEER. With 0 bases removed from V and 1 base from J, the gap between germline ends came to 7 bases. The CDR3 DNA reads TGCGCCAGCAGCCAAGAGTGGCAGAGCAATCAGCCCCAGCATTTT. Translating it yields CASSQEWQSNQPQHF.

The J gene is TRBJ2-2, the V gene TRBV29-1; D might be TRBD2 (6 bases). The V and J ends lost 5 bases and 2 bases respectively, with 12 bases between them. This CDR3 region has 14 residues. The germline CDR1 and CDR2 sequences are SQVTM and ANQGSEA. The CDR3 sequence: CSVSGTYNTGELFF. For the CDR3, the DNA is TGCAGCGTTTCCGGGACTTACAACACCGGGGAGCTGTTTTTT.

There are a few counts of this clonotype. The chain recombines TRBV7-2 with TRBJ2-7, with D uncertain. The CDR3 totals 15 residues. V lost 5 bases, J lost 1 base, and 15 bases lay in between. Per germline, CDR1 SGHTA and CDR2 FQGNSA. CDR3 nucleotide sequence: TGTGCCAGCAGCGACGAAGGGATCAGATCCTACGAGCAGTACTTC. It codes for CASSDEGIRSYEQYF.

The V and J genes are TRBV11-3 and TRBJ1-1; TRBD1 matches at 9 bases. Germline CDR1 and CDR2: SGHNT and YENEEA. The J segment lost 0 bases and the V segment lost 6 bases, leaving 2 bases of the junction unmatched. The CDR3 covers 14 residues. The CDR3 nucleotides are TGTGCCAGCAGGGGGACAGGGATGAACACTGAAGCTTTCTTT. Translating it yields CASRGTGMNTEAFF.

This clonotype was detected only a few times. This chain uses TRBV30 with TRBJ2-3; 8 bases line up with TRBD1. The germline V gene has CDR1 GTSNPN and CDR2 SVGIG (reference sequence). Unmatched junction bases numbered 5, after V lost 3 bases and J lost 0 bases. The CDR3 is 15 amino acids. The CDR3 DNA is TGTGCCTGGAGCTGGACAGGGACGAGCACAGATACGCAGTATTTT. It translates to CAWSWTGTSTDTQYF.

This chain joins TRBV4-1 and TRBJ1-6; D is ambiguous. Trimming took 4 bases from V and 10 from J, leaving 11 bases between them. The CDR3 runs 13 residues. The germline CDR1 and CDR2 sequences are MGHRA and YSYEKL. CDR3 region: CASSREFTSPLHF. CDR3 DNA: TGCGCCAGCAGCCGCGAGTTTACATCACCCCTCCACTTT.

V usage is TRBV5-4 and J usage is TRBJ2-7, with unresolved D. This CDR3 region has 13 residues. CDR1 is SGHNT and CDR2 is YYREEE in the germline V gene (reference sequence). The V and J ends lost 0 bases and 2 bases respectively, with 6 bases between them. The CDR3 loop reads CASSLGGTYEQYV. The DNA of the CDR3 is TGTGCCAGCAGCTTGGGGGGAACCTACGAGCAGTACGTC.

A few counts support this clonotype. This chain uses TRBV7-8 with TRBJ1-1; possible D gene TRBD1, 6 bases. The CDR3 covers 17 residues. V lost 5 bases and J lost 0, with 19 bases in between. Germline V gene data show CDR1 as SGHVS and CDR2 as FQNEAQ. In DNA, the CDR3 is TGTGCCAGCAGCCGGGACATCCTAATCCACATGAACACTGAAGCTTTCTTT. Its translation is CASSRDILIHMNTEAFF. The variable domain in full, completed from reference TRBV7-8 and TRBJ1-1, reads GAGVSQSPRYKVAKRGQDVALRCDPISGHVSLFWYQQALGQGPEFLTYFQNEAQLDKSGLPSDRFFAERPEGSVSTLKIQRTQQEDSAVYLCASSRDILIHMNTEAFFGQGTRLTVV.

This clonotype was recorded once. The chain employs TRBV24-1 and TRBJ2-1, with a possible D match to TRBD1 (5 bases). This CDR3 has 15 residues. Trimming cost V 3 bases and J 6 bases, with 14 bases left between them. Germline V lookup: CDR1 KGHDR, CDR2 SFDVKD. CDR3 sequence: CATSDHAGHFNEQFF. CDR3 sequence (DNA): TGTGCCACCAGTGATCATGCAGGGCACTTCAATGAGCAGTTCTTC.

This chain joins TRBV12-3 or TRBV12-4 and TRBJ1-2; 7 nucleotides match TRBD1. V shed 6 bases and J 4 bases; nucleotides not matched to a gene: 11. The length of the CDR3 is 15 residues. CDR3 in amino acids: CASSPRTGRSYGYTF. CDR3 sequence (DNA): TGTGCCAGCAGCCCACGGACAGGTCGAAGCTATGGCTACACCTTC.